These 26 T cell receptor beta chains were all obtained from the same sample, sequenced in a study of vaccination effects on CD4 cells after COVID-19. For these TCRs, the target antigens are not known. The data were produced by immunoSEQ multiplex PCR, yet TCRdb's version contains in-frame clones alone and is incomplete. The table has approximately 66,000 clones, approximately 80% seen once; the top ten hold 2% to 3%. With approximately 9 days of culture completed, CD4+ T cells were isolated. Participants completed two doses of the BNT162b2 or mRNA-1273 vaccine. The specimen was CD4+ T cells from PBMCs cultured without peptide, collected after COVID-19 vaccination. All receptors derive from a human donor who received a COVID-19 vaccine.

J is TRBJ2-2 and V is TRBV7-2; D remains unclear. In germline, CDR1 is SGHTA, CDR2 FQGNSA. The CDR3 consists of 15 residues. Trimming took 0 bases from V and 2 from J, leaving 7 bases between them. CDR3 DNA sequence: TGTGCCAGCAGCTTAGCCGGGTCCAACACCGGGGAGCTGTTTTTT. It translates to CASSLAGSNTGELFF.

This chain connects TRBV2 to TRBJ1-3, with D maybe TRBD1 (6 bases). V shed 2 bases and J shed 2 bases, with 13 bases lying between them. Germline lookup yields CDR1 SNHLY and CDR2 FYNNEI. The CDR3 runs to 16 residues. CDR3 DNA: TGTGCCAGCAGTGAATCCCCCAACAGGGCTGGAAACACCATATATTTT. This translates into CASSESPNRAGNTIYF.

The V and J genes are TRBV30 and TRBJ1-6, with D maybe TRBD1 (5 bases). V shed 2 bases and J shed 0 bases, with 14 bases lying between them. The CDR3 consists of 17 residues. CDR1 and CDR2 (germline): GTSNPN, SVGIG (reference sequence). The CDR3: CAWSRGQLDSYNSPLHF. The CDR3 DNA reads TGTGCCTGGAGTAGGGGCCAGCTAGACTCCTATAATTCACCCCTCCACTTT. Drawing the rest from reference TRBV30 and TRBJ1-6, the complete variable domain is SQTIHQWPATLVQPVGSPLSLECTVEGTSNPNLYWYRQAAGRGLQLLFYSVGIGQISSEVPQNLSASRPQDRQFILSSKKLLLSDSGFYLCAWSRGQLDSYNSPLHFGNGTRLTVT.

V is TRBV18 and J is TRBJ2-1; D is unresolved. The V gene's germline CDR1 is KGHSH and CDR2 LQKENI. The ends were cut back, 4 bases at V and 10 bases at J, with 11 bases in the middle. The CDR3 spans 12 residues. CDR3 DNA: TGTGCCAGCTCACGGCCCCCTCAAGAGCAGTTCTTC. Translated: CASSRPPQEQFF. Together with reference TRBV18 and TRBJ2-1, the CDR3 gives the full variable domain: NAGVMQNPRHLVRRRGQEARLRCSPMKGHSHVYWYRQLPEEGLKFMVYLQKENIIDESGMPKERFSAEFPKEGPSILRIQQVVRGDSAAYFCASSRPPQEQFFGPGTRLTVL.

V is TRBV3-1 (or the pseudogene TRBV3-2) and J is TRBJ1-5; no firm D call. The V and J ends lost 4 bases and 4 bases respectively, with 11 bases between them. The CDR3 is made up of 14 amino acids. Per germline, CDR1 LGHDT and CDR2 YNNKEL (reference sequence). CDR3 residues: CASSLRVGNQPQHF. In DNA form, the CDR3 reads TGTGCCAGCAGCCTGAGGGTAGGGAATCAGCCCCAGCATTTT.

The chain employs TRBV3-1 (or the pseudogene TRBV3-2) and TRBJ2-2; D is perhaps TRBD2 (6 bases). V shed 1 base and J shed 8 bases, with 11 bases lying between them. Per germline, CDR1 LGHDT and CDR2 YNNKEL (reference sequence). The CDR3 has 14 amino acids. CDR3: CASSQAWGEGELFF. The CDR3 bases are TGTGCCAGCAGCCAAGCCTGGGGGGAAGGGGAGCTGTTTTTT.

This clone has a handful of counts. The chain joins TRBV18 to TRBJ1-2; the D gene is possibly TRBD1 (6 bases). The length of the CDR3 is 14 residues. The germline CDR1 and CDR2 sequences are KGHSH and LQKENI. Trimming cost V 2 bases and J 8 bases, with 15 bases left between them. CDR3 loop: CASSPSDSPGGYTF. CDR3 DNA sequence: TGTGCCAGCTCACCATCGGACAGCCCGGGGGGCTACACCTTC.

The chain has TRBV28 and TRBJ2-1; 11 bases line up with TRBD1. V lost 2 bases and J lost 8; bases outside the gene matches: 5. In germline, CDR1 is MDHEN, CDR2 SYDVKM. The CDR3 is 15 residues long. The chain's CDR3 is CASSLRDRGIYEQFF. Written as DNA, the CDR3 is TGTGCCAGCAGTTTAAGGGACAGGGGGATCTATGAGCAGTTCTTC.

J is TRBJ1-1 and V is TRBV6-5; a possible D gene is TRBD1 (6 bases). Germline values: CDR1 MNHEY, CDR2 SVGAGI. The V gene lost 6 bases and the J gene lost 4 bases, with 12 bases spanning the gap. This CDR3 spans 13 amino acids. DNA of the CDR3: TGTGCCAGCAGCCAAGGGGGGGGCACTGAAGCTTTCTTT. As protein: CASSQGGGTEAFF.

This chain connects TRBV12-5 to TRBJ1-5; possible D gene TRBD1, 5 bases. Germline-derived CDR1 and CDR2 are LGHNT and FRNRAP. The CDR3 covers 19 residues. The ends were cut back, 0 bases at V and 0 bases at J, with 18 bases in the middle. The CDR3 here is CASGLVRDGSPYSNQPQHF. In DNA form, the CDR3 reads TGTGCTAGTGGTTTGGTACGGGACGGAAGCCCATATAGCAATCAGCCCCAGCATTTT.

The chain joins TRBV5-5 to TRBJ2-2, with D possibly TRBD1 on 7 matching bases. Trimming removed 4 bases at V and 5 bases at J, with 15 bases between. The germline CDR1 and CDR2 sequences are SGHKS and YYEKEE (reference sequence). The CDR3 sequence is 15 residues long. CDR3: CASSRTGGATGELFF. The CDR3 nucleotides are TGTGCCAGCAGCCGGACAGGCGGGGCAACCGGGGAGCTGTTTTTT.

The chain is built from TRBV19 and TRBJ2-7; TRBD2 matches at 12 bases. Germline V gene lookup returns CDR1 LNHDA and CDR2 SQIVND (reference sequence). V shed 0 bases, J shed 4 bases, and the junction held 10 bases outside the gene matches. The CDR3 totals 18 residues. In nucleotides, the CDR3 is TGTGCCAGTAGTATAGATCGTGGAACTAGCGGGGGGACTTACGAGCAGTACGTC. Translation: CASSIDRGTSGGTYEQYV.

The V call is TRBV29-1, the J call TRBJ1-5; 7 bases align to TRBD1. The CDR3 covers 13 residues. In germline, CDR1 is SQVTM, CDR2 ANQGSEA. J lost 3 bases, V lost 6 bases, and 5 bases had no gene match. CDR3 in DNA: TGCAGCGTGACTACAGGGGACAATCAGCCCCAGCATTTT. Amino acids: CSVTTGDNQPQHF.

The V gene is TRBV19, the J gene TRBJ2-5, with 12 bases that match TRBD1. The V gene end was trimmed by 5 bases and the J gene end by 5 bases; junction bases not matched to a gene: 9. Per the germline V gene, CDR1 is LNHDA and CDR2 is SQIVND (reference sequence). CDR3 length: 16 amino acids. The CDR3, as DNA: TGTGCCAGTAGTTATGGGACAGGGGGCGTTCGGGAGACCCAGTACTTC. Translation gives CASSYGTGGVRETQYF. Variable domain in full (rest from reference TRBV19 and TRBJ2-5): DGGITQSPKYLFRKEGQNVTLSCEQNLNHDAMYWYRQDPGQGLRLIYYSQIVNDFQKGDIAEGYSVSREKKESFPLTVTSAQKNPTAFYLCASSYGTGGVRETQYFGPGTRLLVL.

The chain employs TRBV19 and TRBJ1-3; tentatively, D is TRBD1 (6 bases). The CDR3 is 17 amino acids. The V gene's germline CDR1 is LNHDA and CDR2 SQIVND (reference sequence). Trimming took 6 bases from V and 2 from J, leaving 20 bases between them. The CDR3 sequence is CASRVSGQRETGNTIYF. The DNA of the CDR3 is TGTGCCAGTAGAGTCTCTGGACAGCGTGAGACTGGAAACACCATATATTTT.

This clone was detected a few times. This rearrangement joins TRBV15 to TRBJ2-7, with 9 nucleotides matching TRBD2. V was clipped by 3 bases and J by 3 bases; unmatched bases: 15. Germline CDR1 reads LNHNV; CDR2 reads YYDKDF (reference sequence). This CDR3 spans 18 amino acids. The DNA for the CDR3 is TGTGCCACCAGCAGTAGGCCGGGACTAGCATGGGGATTCTACGAGCAGTACGTC. Translation gives CATSSRPGLAWGFYEQYV.

The CDR3: CASILQGTGYNEQFF. The CDR3 nucleotides are TGTGCCAGCATCCTTCAGGGAACAGGGTACAATGAGCAGTTCTTC. The V call is TRBV7-9, the J call TRBJ2-1, with D possibly being TRBD1 (6 bases). Trimming stripped 7 bases from V and 4 bases from J, with 17 bases between. This CDR3 region has 15 residues. Germline values: CDR1 SEHNR, CDR2 FQNEAQ (reference sequence).

The genes are TRBV7-3 and TRBJ2-5, with 9 bases lining up with TRBD1. The CDR3 totals 13 residues. Trimming took 5 bases from V and 4 from J; bases not matched to a gene: 2. Germline V lookup: CDR1 SGHTA, CDR2 FQGTGA. CDR3 region: CASSQDRGETQYF. Here the CDR3 DNA reads TGTGCCAGCAGCCAGGACAGGGGAGAGACCCAGTACTTC. The full variable domain, in which reference TRBV7-3 and TRBJ2-5 provide the parts outside the CDR3, is GAGVSQTPSNKVTEKGKYVELRCDPISGHTALYWYRQSLGQGPEFLIYFQGTGAADDSGLPNDRFFAVRPEGSVSTLKIQRTERGDSAVYLCASSQDRGETQYFGPGTRLLVL.

The chain links TRBV2 to TRBJ2-1; D perhaps matches TRBD2 (5 bases). The germline V gene has CDR1 SNHLY and CDR2 FYNNEI. Between the trimmed V and J ends, which lost 4 bases and 10 bases, there was a span of 14 bases. This CDR3 contains 13 residues. Here the CDR3 DNA reads TGTGCCAGCAGTGTTTCCCTTCCGGGGGAGCAGTTCTTC. It yields the protein CASSVSLPGEQFF.

As concerns this clone: An end of the junction differs from the germline gene, which may be a read error. V gene TRBV15 combines with J gene TRBJ2-1; a possible D gene is TRBD2 (6 bases). CDR1 and CDR2 (germline): LNHNV, YYDKDF (reference sequence). The CDR3 has 15 residues. In DNA form, the CDR3 reads TGTGCCACCATCCCAACGGGACTCTCCAACAATGAGCAGTTCTTC. Amino acids: CATIPTGLSNNEQFF.

This sequence joins TRBV6-5 and TRBJ2-1, with TRBD2 matching 14 bases. The CDR3 has 15 amino acids. The V gene end was trimmed by 0 bases and the J gene end by 15 bases; junction bases not matched to a gene: 7. Germline CDR1 is MNHEY and CDR2 is SVGAGI. DNA for the CDR3: TGTGCCAGCAGTTACTCTGGACTAGCGGGGGGAATCCGGTTCTTC. Translation: CASSYSGLAGGIRFF.

The CDR3 nucleotides are TGTGCCAGCAGCTCCCGACAGGGTAACACCGGGGAGCTGTTTTTT. It is translated as CASSSRQGNTGELFF. The rearrangement uses TRBV7-9 and TRBJ2-2; 7 nucleotides agree with TRBD1. The CDR3 sequence is 15 residues long. V gave up 4 bases and J gave up 2 bases; unmatched junction bases: 4. The germline V gene has CDR1 SEHNR and CDR2 FQNEAQ (reference sequence).

V gene TRBV5-6 combines with J gene TRBJ1-2, with D unclear. Germline-derived CDR1 and CDR2 are SGHDT and YYEEEE. The CDR3 is 11 amino acids. The ends were cut back, 4 bases at V and 2 bases at J, with 3 bases in the middle. The CDR3 protein is CASSQNYGYTF. The CDR3 nucleotides are TGTGCCAGCAGCCAAAACTATGGCTACACCTTC. Based on the CDR3 plus reference TRBV5-6 and TRBJ1-2, the full variable domain is DAGVTQSPTHLIKTRGQQVTLRCSPKSGHDTVSWYQQALGQGPQFIFQYYEEEERQRGNFPDRFSGHQFPNYSSELNVNALLLGDSALYLCASSQNYGYTFGSGTRLTVV.

The V gene is TRBV19, the J gene TRBJ1-4; 8 positions agree with TRBD1. This CDR3 has 22 residues. The germline CDR1 and CDR2 sequences are LNHDA and SQIVND (reference sequence). The ends lost 3 bases at V and 5 bases at J; junction bases unmatched: 26. CDR3 DNA sequence: TGTGCCAGTAGTATGCCCATTATTTCCGGACAGGGTGGGGGGTCTCGGAATGAAAAACTGTTTTTT. Translated: CASSMPIISGQGGGSRNEKLFF.

The J gene is TRBJ1-1, the V gene TRBV6-1; D perhaps matches TRBD1 (6 bases). The CDR3 covers 15 residues. In germline, CDR1 is MNHNS, CDR2 SASEGT. The ends were cut back, 1 base at V and 5 bases at J, with 14 bases in the middle. DNA for the CDR3: TGTGCCAGCAGTGAAGATCCCGGGGGCAGGACTGAAGCTTTCTTT. Its protein product is CASSEDPGGRTEAFF.

The gene calls are TRBV28 and TRBJ1-5, with 7 bases aligning to TRBD1. V lost 10 bases and J lost 4; bases outside the gene matches: 7. The CDR3 has 13 residues. CDR1 MDHEN and CDR2 SYDVKM come from the germline V gene. The chain's CDR3 is CATGGGQNQPQHF. CDR3 coding DNA: TGTGCCACCGGGGGGGGACAGAATCAGCCCCAGCATTTT.